Shown below are 15 T cell receptor beta chains from a single sample sequenced in a study of blood T cells in healthy people across ages. PCR was performed a second time for about 7 to 11 cycles using a sample-barcoded 5' primer and a J-beta primer mix. TCRdb passed the 5' RACE reads through MiXCR, listing each CDR3 protein once. The sample has approximately 900,000 distinct CDR3 sequences, around 46% seen once; the top ten hold 13%. Sequencing was carried out using blood. These receptors came from a man younger than 40 in good health.

This rearrangement joins TRBV20-1 to TRBJ2-1, with 8 nucleotides matching TRBD1. The length of the CDR3 is 13 residues. Trimming at V came to 5 bases and at J to 5 bases, leaving 5 bases not matched to a gene. Germline lookup yields CDR1 DFQATT and CDR2 SNEGSKA (reference sequence). The CDR3 DNA is TGCAGTGCTGCACAGGGGGTCGACAATGAGCAGTTCTTC. Translation: CSAAQGVDNEQFF.

V gene TRBV20-1 combines with J gene TRBJ1-1; possible D gene TRBD1, 5 bases. V was cut by 6 bases and J by 2 bases, with 10 bases left in between. Germline values: CDR1 DFQATT, CDR2 SNEGSKA (reference sequence). The CDR3 has 12 residues. The CDR3 coding sequence is TGCAGTGCGGGGGACCCCAACACTGAAGCTTTCTTT. Translation: CSAGDPNTEAFF.

The chain uses TRBV6-2 or TRBV6-3 and TRBJ2-7; the D gene is possibly TRBD2 (7 bases). Trimming removed 4 bases at V and 4 bases at J, with 14 bases between. Per germline, CDR1 MNHEY and CDR2 SVGEGT. The CDR3 runs 14 residues. The CDR3 nucleotides read TGTGCCAGCAGTTTTGGGGGGGCAGCGTACGAGCAGTACTTC. This gives the protein CASSFGGAAYEQYF.

This clonotype has only a few counts. This chain links TRBV7-2 with TRBJ2-1; TRBD2 agrees at 8 bases. Germline V CDR1 and CDR2: SGHTA, FQGNSA. The CDR3 consists of 15 residues. The trim removed 1 base at V and 6 bases at J, leaving 5 bases unmatched. CDR3 DNA sequence: TGTGCCAGCAGCTTAGTCAGCGGGGGAGGCAATGAGCAGTTCTTC. Amino acids: CASSLVSGGGNEQFF. Filled out from reference TRBV7-2 and TRBJ2-1, the complete variable domain reads GAGVSQSPSNKVTEKGKDVELRCDPISGHTALYWYRQSLGQGLEFLIYFQGNSAPDKSGLPSDRFSAERTGGSVSTLTIQRTQQEDSAVYLCASSLVSGGGNEQFFGPGTRLTVL.

The chain links TRBV28 to TRBJ2-4, with 7 positions matching TRBD1. This CDR3 region has 13 residues. Germline-derived CDR1 and CDR2 are MDHEN and SYDVKM. V was pared by 3 bases and J by 7 bases, with 3 bases of the junction left unmatched. The CDR3 loop reads CASSFPGQNIQYF. For the CDR3, the DNA is TGTGCCAGCAGTTTTCCGGGACAGAACATTCAGTACTTC.

J is TRBJ2-7 and V is TRBV4-1, with D possibly matching TRBD1 (6 bases). The CDR3 contains 16 residues. Trimming left V 0 bases short and J 6 bases short, with 18 bases between. Germline V gene sequence: CDR1 MGHRA, CDR2 YSYEKL. CDR3 region: CASSQEITGTRGEQYF. CDR3 in DNA: TGCGCCAGCAGCCAAGAGATCACAGGGACAAGGGGCGAGCAGTACTTC.

The chain combines TRBV9 with TRBJ1-6; tentative D call: TRBD1 (6 bases). The CDR3 loop spans 13 amino acids. V was clipped by 2 bases and J by 8 bases, with 8 bases between them. The germline gives CDR1 SGDLS, CDR2 YYNGEE. CDR3 in amino acids: CASSVGTYSPLHF. The CDR3, as DNA: TGTGCCAGCAGCGTTGGGACATATTCACCCCTCCACTTT. The variable domain in full, with the rest retrieved from reference TRBV9 and TRBJ1-6, is DSGVTQTPKHLITATGQRVTLRCSPRSGDLSVYWYQQSLDQGLQFLIQYYNGEERAKGNILERFSAQQFPDLHSELNLSSLELGDSALYFCASSVGTYSPLHFGNGTRLTVT.

The chain links TRBV20-1 to TRBJ2-3; 8 positions agree with TRBD1. The germline V gene has CDR1 DFQATT and CDR2 SNEGSKA (reference sequence). The V segment lost 6 bases and the J segment 0 bases; nucleotides outside the gene matches: 14. This CDR3 has 17 amino acids. The CDR3 region is CSADGQGLRFSTDTQYF. CDR3 nucleotides: TGCAGTGCAGATGGACAGGGTCTTCGGTTCAGCACAGATACGCAGTATTTT.

The table lists this clonotype with a few counts. The rearrangement links TRBV12-3 or TRBV12-4 to TRBJ2-7; 7 positions agree with TRBD1. With 5 bases clipped from V and 5 bases from J, the junction kept 6 bases outside the gene matches. This CDR3 contains 13 residues. CDR3 DNA: TGTGCCAGCAGTCCTCAGACAGGGAACGAGCAGTACTTC. Translated: CASSPQTGNEQYF.

The chain employs TRBV4-1 and TRBJ2-3; D might be TRBD2 (6 bases). The CDR3 sequence is 15 residues long. The V and J ends lost 0 bases and 6 bases respectively, with 13 bases between them. Looked up from germline, CDR1 is MGHRA and CDR2 is YSYEKL. CDR3 protein: CASSQETGVRDTQYF. The CDR3 bases are TGCGCCAGCAGCCAAGAGACGGGGGTCCGGGATACGCAGTATTTT.

The chain employs TRBV4-1 and TRBJ2-3; D tentatively fits TRBD1 or TRBD2 (5 bases each). The germline gives CDR1 MGHRA, CDR2 YSYEKL. This CDR3 is 16 amino acids long. V lost 4 bases and J lost 0, with 14 bases in between. The CDR3, as DNA: TGCGCCAGCAGCCTCCGGACTGGGGCAAGCACAGATACGCAGTATTTT. This encodes CASSLRTGASTDTQYF.

The J gene is TRBJ2-7, the V gene TRBV20-1; 10 bases fit TRBD1. J gave up 2 bases and V 3 bases, and 4 bases lay outside the gene matches. The CDR3 runs 14 residues. From germline, CDR1 is DFQATT and CDR2 SNEGSKA (reference sequence). CDR3 in DNA: TGCAGTGCTAGCCGGGACAGGGGACCCTACGAGCAGTACTTC. This codes for CSASRDRGPYEQYF.

This clonotype was seen only a few times. The V call is TRBV3-1, the J call TRBJ2-5, with D possibly matching TRBD2 (6 bases). The CDR3 has 13 amino acids. Between the trimmed V and J ends, which lost 4 bases and 3 bases, there was a span of 9 bases. In germline, CDR1 is LGHDT, CDR2 YNNKEL (reference sequence). The CDR3 nucleotides read TGTGCCAGCAGCCGGGGGGATAAAGAGACCCAGTACTTC. The encoded protein is CASSRGDKETQYF.

The V and J genes are TRBV11-3 and TRBJ2-7, with 12 bases aligning to TRBD2. CDR3 length equals 15 residues. Germline-derived CDR1 and CDR2 are SGHNT and YENEEA. V dropped 1 base and J dropped 7; count of bases not matched to a gene: 5. In DNA form, the CDR3 reads TGTGCCAGCAGCTTAGTTCCTAGCGGGGGGGGTGAGCAGTACTTC. It translates to CASSLVPSGGGEQYF.

V and J are TRBV7-2 and TRBJ2-1; 13 bases are a match to TRBD2. Germline trimming cut 5 bases from V and 10 bases from J; bases unmatched to any gene: 5. The CDR3 totals 14 residues. Germline V lookup: CDR1 SGHTA, CDR2 FQGNSA. In nucleotides, the CDR3 is TGTGCCAGCAGCGGACGGACTAGCGGGGGCGAGCAGTTCTTC. Amino acids: CASSGRTSGGEQFF.